This T cell receptor beta chain was sequenced in a study of CD8 T cells in ankylosing spondylitis. General study results and limits: There was reportedly significant enrichment of clones that were disease-linked in matched ankylosing spondylitis synovial fluid. In the blood and synovial fluid of reactive arthritis, some motif variants had been previously reported.

This clonotype showed up many times. Its target is not known. The junction differs from germline at one of its ends, possibly a read error. This CDR3 comprises 16 residues. The germline V gene encodes CDR1 SGHRS and CDR2 YFSETQ. MiXCR, run by TCRdb on the 5' RACE reads, gives a single entry per CDR3 protein. The repertoire includes around 230,000 distinct CDR3 sequences, roughly 8.6% of them detected once, and approximately 6.2% sits in the top ten. This chain links TRBV5-1 with TRBJ1-1; D may be TRBD1 (5 bases). The source is a male donor with ankylosing spondylitis or in good health (not recorded which). The sequenced sample was blood, either unsorted or a sorted T cell fraction (not recorded which). The CDR3 sequence: CASTLGGRHMNTEAFF. Here the CDR3 DNA reads TGCGCCAGCACCTTGGGGGGTCGGCATATGAACACTGAAGCTTTCTTT.